These 21 T cell receptor beta chains came from one sample sequenced in a study of shared clonotypes between healthy human individuals. The assay was immunoSEQ multiplex PCR, and TCRdb's table has in-frame clones only and misses some. The sample has some 790,000 clones; just under 75% are singletons. The material sequenced was memory CD4+ T cells sorted from blood. Documented subset: CD45RA-negative fraction. The source is a woman in her twenties or thirties in good health.

This clone was seen a few times. In the same sample, other DNA sequences code for this CDR3. The chain recombines TRBV5-4 with TRBJ2-1; D may be TRBD2 (6 bases). This CDR3 has 12 residues. CDR1 SGHNT and CDR2 YYREEE come from the germline V gene (reference sequence). Trimming shortened V by 7 bases and J by 5 bases, and 10 bases separated the two germline ends. In DNA form, the CDR3 reads TGTGCCAGCCGGAGGGAGAACAATGAGCAGTTCTTC. Its translation: CASRRENNEQFF. The entire variable domain, with the rest obtained from reference TRBV5-4 and TRBJ2-1, is as follows: ETGVTQSPTHLIKTRGQQVTLRCSSQSGHNTVSWYQQALGQGPQFIFQYYREEENGRGNFPPRFSGLQFPNYSSELNVNALELDDSALYLCASRRENNEQFFGPGTRLTVL.

The J gene is TRBJ2-3, the V gene TRBV7-8, with a tentative D call TRBD1 (5 bases). The length of the CDR3 is 15 residues. Trimming left V 5 bases short and J 0 bases short, with 12 bases between. Germline V gives CDR1 SGHVS, CDR2 FQNEAQ. CDR3 amino acids: CASSARTPSTDTQYF. The CDR3 DNA reads as TGTGCCAGCAGCGCCCGGACACCTAGCACAGATACGCAGTATTTT.

The chain is built from TRBV5-6 and TRBJ2-4; D is uncertain. Germline V gene lookup returns CDR1 SGHDT and CDR2 YYEEEE. This CDR3 has 14 amino acids. Trimming cost V 0 bases and J 5 bases, with 9 bases left between them. For the CDR3, the DNA is TGTGCCAGCAGCTTGGATAGATTAGAAAACATTCAGTACTTC. Residues: CASSLDRLENIQYF.

The chain couples TRBV29-1 to TRBJ2-1; D may be TRBD1 or TRBD2 (5 bases each). V was cut by 2 bases and J by 9 bases, with 14 bases left in between. This CDR3 has 13 amino acids. The germline V gene has CDR1 SQVTM and CDR2 ANQGSEA. In nucleotides, the CDR3 is TGCAGCGTTGAAAGAGTCAGGGACGGTGAGCAGTTCTTC. This translates into CSVERVRDGEQFF.

The V and J genes are TRBV6-5 and TRBJ2-7; D is undetermined. The CDR3 spans 13 residues. V lost 6 bases to trimming and J lost 4 bases, with 13 bases between them. The germline V gene has CDR1 MNHEY and CDR2 SVGAGI. For the CDR3, the DNA is TGTGCCAGCAGCCGCGACTTAACGTACGAGCAGTACTTC. This translates into CASSRDLTYEQYF.

The chain couples TRBV7-3 to TRBJ1-1; D unresolved. The CDR3 is made up of 16 amino acids. The germline CDR1 and CDR2 sequences are SGHTA and FQGTGA. The V and J ends lost 1 base and 4 bases respectively, with 16 bases between them. CDR3 sequence (DNA): TGTGCCAGCAGCTTAATTGGGGTTAAGGGTGGCACTGAAGCTTTCTTT. Residues: CASSLIGVKGGTEAFF.

This rearrangement joins TRBV7-3 to TRBJ2-1; possibly TRBD1 for D (5 bases). V was shortened by 5 bases and J by 0 bases, with 5 bases between the two germline ends. Germline V lookup: CDR1 SGHTA, CDR2 FQGTGA. The CDR3 is 13 residues long. The CDR3: CASSQGSYNEQFF. The CDR3 DNA reads TGTGCCAGCAGCCAGGGCTCCTACAATGAGCAGTTCTTC.

The V and J genes are TRBV2 and TRBJ1-1; D is unclear. Trimming left V 6 bases short and J 1 base short, with 9 bases between. Germline V gene lookup returns CDR1 SNHLY and CDR2 FYNNEI. The CDR3 is made up of 13 amino acids. CDR3 DNA sequence: TGTGCCAGCAGGCAGACGGAGAACACTGAAGCTTTCTTT. Residues: CASRQTENTEAFF.

This sequence joins TRBV5-4 and TRBJ2-5; 8 bases agree with TRBD2. Per germline, CDR1 SGHNT and CDR2 YYREEE (reference sequence). The ends lost 10 bases at V and 5 bases at J; junction bases unmatched: 13. This CDR3 comprises 14 residues. The CDR3 reads CAVRTSGSGETQYF. For the CDR3, the DNA is TGTGCCGTTAGAACCAGCGGGAGTGGGGAGACCCAGTACTTC.

A remark on this clone: This sample also contains other DNA sequences that code for the same CDR3. The genes are TRBV28 and TRBJ1-1; the D gene is possibly TRBD1 (5 bases). Between the trimmed V and J ends, which lost 7 bases and 5 bases, there was a span of 8 bases. In germline, CDR1 is MDHEN, CDR2 SYDVKM. The CDR3 spans 11 residues. This CDR3 reads CASTGRTEAFF. The CDR3, as DNA: TGTGCCAGCACAGGGAGAACTGAAGCTTTCTTT.

At least ten counts were recorded for this clone. This rearrangement joins TRBV11-2 to TRBJ2-7, with 8 bases aligning to TRBD2. This CDR3 has 15 amino acids. The germline V gene has CDR1 SGHAT and CDR2 FQNNGV. After removal of 1 base from V and 7 bases from J, the junction contained 9 bases not matched to a gene. The DNA for the CDR3 is TGTGCCAGCAGCTTAGCGGCGGGAGGCGAATGGGAGCAGTACTTC. Translating gives CASSLAAGGEWEQYF.

A note on this clone: The same CDR3 can be traced to other DNA sequences in this sample. V gene TRBV11-3 combines with J gene TRBJ2-7, with D hard to call. The CDR3 has 14 amino acids. CDR1 and CDR2 (germline): SGHNT, YENEEA. V was shortened by 5 bases and J by 4 bases, with 15 bases between the two germline ends. CDR3 DNA: TGTGCCAGCAGCCTTCGGGCAGGCGGATACGAGCAGTACTTC. Translated, it gives CASSLRAGGYEQYF.

This clone was found a few times. The chain carries TRBV19 and TRBJ1-5; D is perhaps TRBD1 (5 bases). CDR1 is LNHDA, CDR2 SQIVND, per germline (reference sequence). The CDR3 has 19 residues. V was cut by 3 bases and J by 2 bases, with 23 bases left in between. CDR3: CASSMERGIASIGNQPQHF. The CDR3 nucleotides read TGTGCCAGTAGTATGGAGAGGGGCATAGCTTCGATCGGCAATCAGCCCCAGCATTTT.

The chain combines TRBV10-2 with TRBJ2-1; 9 nucleotides align to TRBD2. The CDR3 extends over 16 amino acids. Looked up from germline, CDR1 is WSHSY and CDR2 is SAAADI. V trimming: 8 bases; J trimming: 5 bases; junction bases outside the gene matches: 13. CDR3 residues: CASPPNLAGTNNEQFF. The CDR3 nucleotides read TGCGCCAGCCCCCCGAATCTAGCGGGAACTAACAATGAGCAGTTCTTC.

V gene TRBV27 combines with J gene TRBJ1-4, with D perhaps TRBD1 (5 bases). V was pared by 1 base and J by 4 bases, with 7 bases between. This CDR3 has 14 amino acids. Germline CDR1 reads MNHEY; CDR2 reads SMNVEV (reference sequence). This CDR3 reads CASSLLGHNEKLFF. The CDR3 nucleotides read TGTGCCAGCAGTTTATTGGGGCATAATGAAAAACTGTTTTTT.

In its sample, this clone was seen many times. This sample includes further DNA sequences coding for the same CDR3. This chain links TRBV11-2 with TRBJ2-1, with 7 bases that match TRBD2. There are 15 residues in the CDR3. Trimming took 5 bases from V and 0 from J; bases not matched to a gene: 4. Germline CDR1 SGHAT, CDR2 FQNNGV. In DNA, the CDR3 is TGTGCCAGCAGCCCACAGCGGGACTCCTACAATGAGCAGTTCTTC. It encodes CASSPQRDSYNEQFF.

Worth noting for this clone: Other DNA sequences in this sample translate to the same CDR3. The chain employs TRBV18 and TRBJ2-3, with unresolved D. Germline lookup yields CDR1 KGHSH and CDR2 LQKENI. This CDR3 is built from 15 residues. The germline V and J ends were trimmed by 2 bases and 1 base, with 10 bases remaining between them. The CDR3 nucleotides are TGTGCCAGCTCACCAACCGTTGGGGGCACAGATACGCAGTATTTT. Translation gives CASSPTVGGTDTQYF. The full variable domain, with the rest looked up from reference TRBV18 and TRBJ2-3, is NAGVMQNPRHLVRRRGQEARLRCSPMKGHSHVYWYRQLPEEGLKFMVYLQKENIIDESGMPKERFSAEFPKEGPSILRIQQVVRGDSAAYFCASSPTVGGTDTQYFGPGTRLTVL.

The chain couples TRBV28 to TRBJ1-2; TRBD1 matches 8 bases. Losses at the gene ends were 4 bases for V and 8 bases for J; bases not matched to a gene: 12. In germline, CDR1 is MDHEN, CDR2 SYDVKM. The CDR3 contains 15 residues. The CDR3 loop is CASSSPPTGVEGYTF. As DNA, the CDR3 is TGTGCCAGCAGTTCCCCTCCGACAGGGGTGGAAGGCTACACCTTC.

There are a few counts of this clone. This sequence joins TRBV6-5 and TRBJ1-2; 7 bases are a match to TRBD1. The ends lost 5 bases at V and 6 bases at J; junction bases unmatched: 9. The CDR3 covers 14 residues. Per the germline V gene, CDR1 is MNHEY and CDR2 is SVGAGI. For the CDR3, the DNA is TGTGCCAGCAGTACCCAGGGGGGGGCGCATGGCTACACCTTC. Protein product: CASSTQGGAHGYTF.

The chain uses TRBV19 and TRBJ2-2; the D gene is possibly TRBD2 (7 bases). Germline values: CDR1 LNHDA, CDR2 SQIVND (reference sequence). V lost 6 bases and J lost 6, with 11 bases in between. This CDR3 spans 13 amino acids. The CDR3 sequence is CASRWGGPGELFF. In DNA form, the CDR3 reads TGTGCCAGTAGATGGGGGGGCCCCGGGGAGCTGTTTTTT.

This clone turned up a few times. The V gene is TRBV27, the J gene TRBJ2-1, with D unclear. The CDR3 is 13 residues long. Germline CDR1 reads MNHEY; CDR2 reads SMNVEV (reference sequence). V lost 6 bases and J lost 6, with 12 bases in between. Here the CDR3 DNA reads TGTGCCAGCAGCCCTCGCTGGGGCAATGAGCAGTTCTTC. It specifies CASSPRWGNEQFF.